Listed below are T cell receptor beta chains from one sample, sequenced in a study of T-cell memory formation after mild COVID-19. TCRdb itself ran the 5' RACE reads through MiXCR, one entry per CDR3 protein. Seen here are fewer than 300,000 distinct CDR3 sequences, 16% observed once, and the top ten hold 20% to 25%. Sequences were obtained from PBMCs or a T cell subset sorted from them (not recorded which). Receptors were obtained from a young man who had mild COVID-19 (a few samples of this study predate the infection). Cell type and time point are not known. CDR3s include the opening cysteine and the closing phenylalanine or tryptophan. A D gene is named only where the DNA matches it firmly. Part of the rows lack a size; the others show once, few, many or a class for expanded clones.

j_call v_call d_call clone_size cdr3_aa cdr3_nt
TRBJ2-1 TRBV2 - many CASSEARELLAWFF TGTGCCAGCAGTGAAGCGCGAGAGTTACTAGCCTGGTTCTTC
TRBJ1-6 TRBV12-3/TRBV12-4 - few CASSLSGYPLHF TGTGCCAGCAGTTTATCCGGGTATCCCCTCCACTTT
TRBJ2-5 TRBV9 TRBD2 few CASSAQASGGKETQYF TGTGCCAGCAGCGCCCAAGCTAGCGGGGGTAAGGAGACCCAGTACTTC
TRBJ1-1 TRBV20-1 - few CSARPQNTEAFF TGCAGTGCTAGACCACAGAACACTGAAGCTTTCTTT
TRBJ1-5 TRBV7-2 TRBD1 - CASSLVGTGGSNQPQHF TGTGCCAGCAGCTTAGTCGGGACAGGGGGCTCCAATCAGCCCCAGCATTTT
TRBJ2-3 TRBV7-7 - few CASSLGSPPDTQYF TGTGCTAGCAGCCTAGGGTCCCCCCCAGATACGCAGTATTTT
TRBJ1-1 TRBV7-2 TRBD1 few CASRLQGRDTEAFF TGTGCCAGCAGACTACAGGGGAGGGACACTGAAGCTTTCTTT
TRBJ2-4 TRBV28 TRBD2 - CASKPGGANPAKNIQYF TGTGCCAGCAAGCCCGGGGGGGCCAATCCAGCCAAAAACATTCAGTACTTC
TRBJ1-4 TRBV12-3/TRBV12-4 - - CASSFKLAVEKLFF TGTGCCAGCAGTTTTAAATTGGCGGTTGAAAAACTGTTTTTT
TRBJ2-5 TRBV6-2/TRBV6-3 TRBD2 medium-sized CASSYEGGVETQYF TGTGCCAGCAGTTACGAGGGAGGGGTAGAGACCCAGTACTTC
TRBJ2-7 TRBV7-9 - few CASQWGHEQYF TGTGCCAGCCAGTGGGGCCACGAGCAGTACTTC
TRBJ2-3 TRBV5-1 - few CASSAAGDRPTDTQYF TGCGCCAGCAGCGCAGCCGGGGACCGACCAACAGATACGCAGTATTTT
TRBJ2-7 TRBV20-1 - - CSARGNIPPYEQYF TGCAGTGCTAGAGGGAACATCCCCCCCTACGAGCAGTACTTC
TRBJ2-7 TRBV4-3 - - CASSQEVQGRPYEQYF TGCGCCAGCAGCCAAGAAGTCCAGGGTCGGCCCTACGAGCAGTACTTC
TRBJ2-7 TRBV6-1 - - CASRSERSYEQYF TGTGCCAGCAGATCTGAAAGGAGCTACGAGCAGTACTTC
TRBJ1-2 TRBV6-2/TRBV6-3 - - CASTLQTGEPSSYGYTF TGTGCCAGCACCCTACAGACAGGAGAACCCAGCAGCTATGGCTACACCTTC
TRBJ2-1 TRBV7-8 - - CASHFRFGRNNEQFF TGTGCCAGCCACTTTCGGTTCGGCAGAAACAATGAGCAGTTCTTC
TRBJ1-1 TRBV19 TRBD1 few CASQGQGDSEAFF TGTGCCAGCCAGGGACAGGGGGATTCTGAAGCTTTCTTT
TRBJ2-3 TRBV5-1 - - CASGFDSTDTQYF TGCGCCAGCGGATTCGATAGCACAGATACGCAGTATTTT
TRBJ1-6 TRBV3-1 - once CASSQDRRTNSPLHF TGTGCCAGCAGCCAAGATCGCCGCACTAATTCACCCCTCCACTTT
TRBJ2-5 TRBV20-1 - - CSASGVRGRETQYF TGCAGTGCTAGTGGCGTCCGGGGCCGGGAGACCCAGTACTTC
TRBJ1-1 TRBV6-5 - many CASSYSRGTEAFF TGTGCCAGCAGTTACTCGAGGGGCACTGAAGCTTTCTTT
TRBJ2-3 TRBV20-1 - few CSARDSFGDTQYF TGCAGTGCTAGAGATTCGTTCGGGGATACGCAGTATTTT
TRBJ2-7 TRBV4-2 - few CASSQDMGTASYEQYF TGTGCCAGCAGCCAAGATATGGGGACGGCCTCCTACGAGCAGTACTTC
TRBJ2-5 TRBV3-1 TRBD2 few CASSQEGGRETQYF TGTGCCAGCAGCCAAGAGGGGGGGAGAGAGACCCAGTACTTC
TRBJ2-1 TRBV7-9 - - CASPGRGPLDEQFF TGTGCCAGCCCGGGTAGGGGACCTCTGGATGAGCAGTTCTTC
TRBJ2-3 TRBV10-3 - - CAISESEGATDTQYF TGTGCCATCAGTGAGTCGGAGGGGGCGACAGATACGCAGTATTTT
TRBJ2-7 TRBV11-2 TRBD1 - CASSVGTAAAYEQYF TGTGCCAGCAGCGTCGGGACAGCGGCAGCCTACGAGCAGTACTTC
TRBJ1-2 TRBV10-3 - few CAISGQPYGYTF TGTGCCATCAGTGGACAGCCCTATGGCTACACCTTC
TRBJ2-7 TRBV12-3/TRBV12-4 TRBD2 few CASMGLGFYEQYF TGTGCCAGCATGGGACTAGGCTTCTACGAGCAGTACTTC
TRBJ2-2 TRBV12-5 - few CASGSDGKYTGELFF TGTGCTAGTGGTTCCGATGGGAAATACACCGGGGAGCTGTTTTTT
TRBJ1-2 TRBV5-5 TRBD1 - CASSRGMNRGWDYGYTF TGTGCCAGCAGCCGAGGAATGAACAGGGGTTGGGACTATGGCTACACCTTC
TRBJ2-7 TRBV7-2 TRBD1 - CASSLWTGVGSGGPYEQYF TGTGCCAGCAGCCTATGGACAGGGGTCGGGTCAGGCGGTCCCTACGAGCAGTACTTC
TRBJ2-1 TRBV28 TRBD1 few CASSSETGGPYNEQFF TGTGCCAGCAGTTCCGAAACAGGGGGCCCCTACAATGAGCAGTTCTTC
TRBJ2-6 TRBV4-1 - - CASSQEERGSGANVLTF TGCGCCAGCAGCCAAGAAGAGCGCGGCTCTGGGGCCAACGTCCTGACTTTC
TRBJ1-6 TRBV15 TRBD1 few CATSSRGDRAISPLHF TGTGCCACCAGCTCCCGAGGGGACAGGGCTATTTCACCCCTCCACTTT
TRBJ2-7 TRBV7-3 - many CASSLTAGYEQYF TGTGCCAGCAGCTTAACGGCGGGATACGAGCAGTACTTC
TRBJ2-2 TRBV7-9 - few CASSYRSTGELFF TGTGCCAGCAGCTATCGTAGCACCGGGGAGCTGTTTTTT
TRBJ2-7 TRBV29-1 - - CSAQGTYEQYF TGCAGCGCCCAAGGGACCTACGAGCAGTACTTC
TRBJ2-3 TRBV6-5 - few CASSYSFPGGTDTQYF TGTGCCAGCAGTTACTCGTTCCCGGGTGGCACAGATACGCAGTATTTT
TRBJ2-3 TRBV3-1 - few CASSHLTDTQYF TGTGCCAGCAGCCACCTCACAGATACGCAGTATTTT
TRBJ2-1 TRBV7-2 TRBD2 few CASAGGPNYNEQFF TGTGCCAGCGCGGGGGGGCCCAACTACAATGAGCAGTTCTTC
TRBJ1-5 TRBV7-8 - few CASSLAYGAIRGNQPQHF TGTGCCAGCAGCTTAGCGTATGGGGCTATACGGGGCAATCAGCCCCAGCATTTT
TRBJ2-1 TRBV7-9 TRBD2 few CASSPGLRGLAGRDEQFF TGTGCCAGCAGCCCAGGGTTGCGTGGACTAGCTGGTCGGGATGAGCAGTTCTTC
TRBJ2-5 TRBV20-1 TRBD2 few CSAWTRETQYF TGCAGTGCATGGACTAGGGAGACCCAGTACTTC
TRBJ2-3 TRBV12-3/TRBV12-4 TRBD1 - CASSWGTSRGPDTQYF TGTGCCAGCAGTTGGGGAACTAGCAGGGGGCCAGATACGCAGTATTTT
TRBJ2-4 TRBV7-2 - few CASSLAEGSGWFQYF TGTGCCAGCAGCTTAGCTGAGGGCAGTGGGTGGTTTCAGTACTTC
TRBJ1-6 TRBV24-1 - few CATSQRTNSPLHF TGTGCCACCAGCCAACGGACCAATTCACCCCTCCACTTT
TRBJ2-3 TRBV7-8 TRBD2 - CASGAHSGGLTDTQYF TGTGCCAGCGGAGCCCATAGCGGGGGGTTAACAGATACGCAGTATTTT
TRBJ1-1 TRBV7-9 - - CASSLQFLRNTEAFF TGTGCCAGCAGCTTGCAGTTCCTCCGGAACACTGAAGCTTTCTTT
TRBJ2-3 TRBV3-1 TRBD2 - CASSQEGAGGRTDTQYF TGTGCCAGCAGCCAAGAGGGAGCGGGGGGCCGGACAGATACGCAGTATTTT
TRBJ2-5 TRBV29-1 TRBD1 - CSVLTGDIGTQYF TGCAGCGTTTTGACAGGGGATATTGGGACCCAGTACTTC
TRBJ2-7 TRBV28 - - CASSTNQVYEQYF TGTGCCAGCTCGACAAACCAGGTCTACGAGCAGTACTTC